These 29 T cell receptor beta chains came from one sample sequenced in a study of blood T cell repertoires in COVID-19. Produced via immunoSEQ multiplex PCR; TCRdb's table is partial and in-frame only. In the table there are tens of thousands of clones, around 79% of which are singletons. Sequenced input: peripheral blood. The receptors stem from a human donor in a cohort sampled during active COVID-19.

As to this clone: One end of the junction does not line up with germline, which may come from a read error. CDR3 nucleotide sequence: TGTGCCAGCAGTGACTCAGCGGGGACGACAGATACGCAGTATTTT. It specifies CASSDSAGTTDTQYF. This chain joins TRBV6-2 or TRBV6-3 and TRBJ2-3, with 7 positions matching TRBD2. This CDR3 spans 15 amino acids. CDR1 and CDR2 from the germline V gene are MNHEY and SVGEGT.

In this sample, this clone turned up a few times. This sample also contains other DNA sequences that code for the same CDR3. The genes are TRBV27 and TRBJ2-5, with a possible D match to TRBD2 (5 bases). Trimming left V 3 bases short and J 1 base short, with 6 bases between. The CDR3 spans 13 residues. Per germline, CDR1 MNHEY and CDR2 SMNVEV (reference sequence). CDR3: CASSFSVQETQYF. In DNA form, the CDR3 reads TGTGCCAGCAGTTTTAGCGTCCAAGAGACCCAGTACTTC.

The chain combines TRBV4-1 with TRBJ2-2; TRBD2 agrees at 14 bases. The ends lost 1 base at V and 5 bases at J; junction bases unmatched: 6. The CDR3 has 18 amino acids. Germline V gives CDR1 MGHRA, CDR2 YSYEKL. CDR3 sequence reads: CASSQGGLAGVGTGELFF. DNA for the CDR3: TGCGCCAGCAGCCAAGGGGGACTAGCGGGAGTTGGTACCGGGGAGCTGTTTTTT.

The CDR3 sequence: CASSPRDRGPGEQFF. The CDR3 DNA follows: TGTGCCAGCTCACCCAGGGACAGGGGGCCCGGGGAGCAGTTCTTC. V usage is TRBV18 and J usage is TRBJ2-1, with 12 bases aligning to TRBD1. Losses at the gene ends were 3 bases for V and 10 bases for J; bases not matched to a gene: 7. The germline V gene encodes CDR1 KGHSH and CDR2 LQKENI. The CDR3 covers 15 residues.

The V gene is TRBV5-1, the J gene TRBJ2-3; the match to TRBD1 covers 9 bases. V lost 4 bases and J lost 6; bases outside the gene matches: 9. CDR3 length: 15 amino acids. Germline V gives CDR1 SGHRS, CDR2 YFSETQ. The CDR3 bases are TGCGCCAGCAGCCTCCCGGGACAGGGAGGGGATACGCAGTATTTT. Its translation: CASSLPGQGGDTQYF.

On this clone itself: Other DNA sequences from this sample encode an identical CDR3 as well. The chain is built from TRBV5-1 and TRBJ2-2; 16 bases line up with TRBD2. After removal of 4 bases from V and 5 bases from J, the junction contained 2 bases not matched to a gene. The CDR3 is 16 residues long. The V gene's germline CDR1 is SGHRS and CDR2 YFSETQ. CDR3 residues: CASSPGLAGGTGELFF. CDR3 coding DNA: TGCGCCAGCAGCCCGGGACTAGCGGGAGGGACCGGGGAGCTGTTTTTT.

This sequence joins TRBV7-2 and TRBJ2-1; the match to TRBD2 covers 7 bases. The CDR3 consists of 16 residues. Germline V gene data show CDR1 as SGHTA and CDR2 as FQGNSA. V dropped 1 base and J dropped 7; count of bases not matched to a gene: 10. The chain's CDR3 is CASSLGGRGGWNEQFF. The CDR3 DNA sequence: TGTGCCAGCAGCTTAGGCGGGAGAGGAGGGTGGAATGAGCAGTTCTTC. The complete variable domain, with remaining parts taken from reference TRBV7-2 and TRBJ2-1, reads GAGVSQSPSNKVTEKGKDVELRCDPISGHTALYWYRQSLGQGLEFLIYFQGNSAPDKSGLPSDRFSAERTGGSVSTLTIQRTQQEDSAVYLCASSLGGRGGWNEQFFGPGTRLTVL.

The J gene is TRBJ2-1, the V gene TRBV19, with 7 bases aligning to TRBD2. Germline loops: CDR1 LNHDA, CDR2 SQIVND (reference sequence). CDR3 length: 17 residues. V lost 5 bases to trimming and J lost 3 bases; unmatched junction nucleotides: 13. CDR3: CASSPASGEGRYNEQFF. In DNA, the CDR3 is TGTGCCAGTAGTCCCGCGAGTGGGGAGGGACGCTACAATGAGCAGTTCTTC.

This clone was observed a few times. The chain has TRBV5-8 and TRBJ2-3, with D perhaps TRBD2 (5 bases). V was trimmed by 1 base and J by 3 bases, leaving 9 bases between them. From germline, CDR1 is SGHTS and CDR2 YDEGEE. CDR3 length: 14 amino acids. In nucleotides, the CDR3 is TGTGCCAGCAGCTTGAACGCGGGTACAGATACGCAGTATTTT. The encoded protein is CASSLNAGTDTQYF.

This rearrangement joins TRBV28 to TRBJ1-5; D is unclear. CDR3 length: 13 residues. CDR1 is MDHEN and CDR2 is SYDVKM in the germline V gene. V gave up 5 bases and J gave up 0 bases, with 5 bases separating them. CDR3 region: CASSPYSNQPQHF. The DNA of the CDR3 is TGTGCCAGCAGTCCGTATAGCAATCAGCCCCAGCATTTT. Looking up the rest from reference TRBV28 and TRBJ1-5 gives the full variable domain: DVKVTQSSRYLVKRTGEKVFLECVQDMDHENMFWYRQDPGLGLRLIYFSYDVKMKEKGDIPEGYSVSREKKERFSLILESASTNQTSMYLCASSPYSNQPQHFGDGTRLSIL.

The V gene is TRBV5-6, the J gene TRBJ2-7; 9 bases fit TRBD2. With 7 bases clipped from V and 2 bases from J, the junction kept 10 bases outside the gene matches. In germline, CDR1 is SGHDT, CDR2 YYEEEE. The CDR3 spans 15 residues. CDR3 DNA sequence: TGTGCCAGCCATTCCCCTAGCGGGACGACCTACGAGCAGTACTTC. This gives the protein CASHSPSGTTYEQYF.

The V and J genes are TRBV7-3 and TRBJ1-5; D might be TRBD1 (6 bases). Germline V gene sequence: CDR1 SGHTA, CDR2 FQGTGA. CDR3 length: 17 residues. V lost 2 bases and J 3 bases, leaving 17 bases between the germline ends. The CDR3 reads CASSLERVTGYNQPQHF. In DNA form, the CDR3 reads TGTGCCAGCAGCTTAGAAAGAGTGACAGGATACAATCAGCCCCAGCATTTT.

The rearrangement joins TRBV9 to TRBJ2-3; 8 bases line up with TRBD2. CDR1 and CDR2 (germline): SGDLS, YYNGEE. This CDR3 contains 18 residues. V was pared by 4 bases and J by 0 bases, with 13 bases of the junction left unmatched. The CDR3 sequence: CASSLLGASGHSTDTQYF. As DNA, the CDR3 is TGTGCCAGCAGCCTCCTTGGGGCTAGCGGGCATAGCACAGATACGCAGTATTTT.

This chain connects TRBV15 to TRBJ1-6; D call uncertain. This CDR3 has 14 amino acids. Trimming removed 1 base from V and 5 bases from J, with 6 bases in between. From germline, CDR1 is LNHNV and CDR2 YYDKDF (reference sequence). CDR3 in DNA: TGTGCCACCAGCAGAGGTCAGGATAATTCACCCCTCCACTTT. Its translation: CATSRGQDNSPLHF.

V and J are TRBV19 and TRBJ2-4; D possibly corresponds to TRBD2 (5 bases). Between the trimmed V and J ends, which lost 2 bases and 7 bases, there was a span of 9 bases. CDR3 length equals 13 residues. Germline values: CDR1 LNHDA, CDR2 SQIVND (reference sequence). The chain's CDR3 is CASSIRGSNIQYF. The CDR3 nucleotides read TGTGCCAGTAGTATAAGAGGGTCGAACATTCAGTACTTC.

V gene TRBV27 combines with J gene TRBJ2-6; D perhaps matches TRBD1 (5 bases). The germline gives CDR1 MNHEY, CDR2 SMNVEV (reference sequence). CDR3 length equals 14 residues. Trimming stripped 6 bases from V and 2 bases from J, with 8 bases between. For the CDR3, the DNA is TGTGCCAGCAGCGGACATGCTGGGGCCAACGTCCTGACTTTC. It specifies CASSGHAGANVLTF.

This chain links TRBV7-2 with TRBJ1-3; D gene unclear. The length of the CDR3 is 15 residues. CDR1 and CDR2 from the germline V gene are SGHTA and FQGNSA. The V end was cut by 1 base, the J end by 0 bases, with 7 bases between. CDR3 sequence reads: CASSLVASSGNTIYF. For the CDR3, the DNA is TGTGCCAGCAGCTTAGTTGCCAGCTCTGGAAACACCATATATTTT. The whole variable domain, filled in from reference TRBV7-2 and TRBJ1-3, reads GAGVSQSPSNKVTEKGKDVELRCDPISGHTALYWYRQSLGQGLEFLIYFQGNSAPDKSGLPSDRFSAERTGGSVSTLTIQRTQQEDSAVYLCASSLVASSGNTIYFGEGSWLTVV.

The chain is built from TRBV24-1 and TRBJ2-1; TRBD1 matches at 11 bases. The germline V gene has CDR1 KGHDR and CDR2 SFDVKD. V lost 4 bases, J lost 6 bases, and 7 bases stayed unmatched. The CDR3 loop spans 16 amino acids. CDR3: CATSEQTGQGVNEQFF. The CDR3 bases are TGTGCCACCAGTGAGCAAACGGGACAGGGGGTCAATGAGCAGTTCTTC.

The rearrangement joins TRBV15 to TRBJ2-4; maybe TRBD2 (5 bases). V dropped 0 bases and J dropped 0 bases, with 18 bases sitting between them. Germline CDR1 is LNHNV and CDR2 is YYDKDF (reference sequence). The CDR3 spans 19 residues. The CDR3 loop is CATSREKTPIGVAKNIQYF. The CDR3 coding sequence is TGTGCCACCAGCAGAGAAAAAACCCCCATCGGGGTAGCCAAAAACATTCAGTACTTC.

This clone was counted a few times. The rearrangement links TRBV4-3 to TRBJ2-2, with no clear D. Between the trimmed V and J ends, which lost 0 bases and 6 bases, there was a span of 11 bases. Germline values: CDR1 LGHNA, CDR2 YSLEER. The CDR3 consists of 15 residues. Here the CDR3 reads CASSQEFAVSGELFF. Written as DNA, the CDR3 is TGCGCCAGCAGCCAAGAGTTCGCAGTTTCCGGGGAGCTGTTTTTT.

The rearrangement uses TRBV29-1 and TRBJ2-7; 8 bases are shared with TRBD1. V lost 4 bases and J lost 2; bases outside the gene matches: 4. CDR3 size: 13 residues. Germline values: CDR1 SQVTM, CDR2 ANQGSEA. CDR3 residues: CSVVGRGPYEQYF. The CDR3 DNA reads as TGCAGCGTTGTTGGCAGGGGGCCCTACGAGCAGTACTTC.

The chain has TRBV5-4 and TRBJ2-5; D perhaps matches TRBD2 (6 bases). The CDR3 covers 16 residues. V gave up 4 bases and J gave up 5 bases, with 21 bases separating them. Per germline, CDR1 SGHNT and CDR2 YYREEE (reference sequence). The CDR3 loop is CASSRGRRGIQETQYF. The CDR3 DNA follows: TGTGCCAGCAGCAGAGGTAGGCGGGGAATCCAGGAGACCCAGTACTTC.

The chain has TRBV28 and TRBJ1-2; TRBD1 matches 9 bases. CDR1 MDHEN and CDR2 SYDVKM come from the germline V gene. Trimming cost V 1 base and J 5 bases; bases outside gene matches: 5. This CDR3 contains 15 residues. The CDR3: CASSLLGQGQYGYTF. The DNA of the CDR3 is TGTGCCAGCAGTTTATTGGGACAGGGCCAATATGGCTACACCTTC.

This rearrangement joins TRBV3-1 (or the pseudogene TRBV3-2) to TRBJ2-5; tentatively, D is TRBD1 (6 bases). This CDR3 is 16 amino acids long. Germline V gene lookup returns CDR1 LGHDT and CDR2 YNNKEL (reference sequence). Trimming took 0 bases from V and 4 from J, leaving 15 bases between them. CDR3 DNA sequence: TGTGCCAGCAGCCAAGATCCAGGGGAGATGGGAGAGACCCAGTACTTC. This translates into CASSQDPGEMGETQYF.

The chain recombines TRBV6-5 with TRBJ2-3; 8 bases align to TRBD2. V was clipped by 6 bases and J by 3 bases; unmatched bases: 8. The CDR3 is made up of 15 amino acids. CDR1 is MNHEY and CDR2 is SVGAGI in the germline V gene. CDR3: CASRARAGVTDTQYF. The DNA of the CDR3 is TGTGCCAGCAGAGCCAGAGCGGGAGTAACAGATACGCAGTATTTT.

This sequence joins TRBV3-1 (or the pseudogene TRBV3-2) and TRBJ2-3; possibly TRBD2 for D (6 bases). In germline, CDR1 is LGHDT, CDR2 YNNKEL (reference sequence). The germline V and J ends were trimmed by 4 bases and 2 bases, with 7 bases remaining between them. This CDR3 is built from 13 residues. This CDR3 reads CASSRGLTDTQYF. CDR3 sequence (DNA): TGTGCCAGCAGCCGGGGACTCACAGATACGCAGTATTTT.

The V and J genes are TRBV28 and TRBJ1-3; D gene ambiguous. Germline CDR1 MDHEN, CDR2 SYDVKM. Trimming took 5 bases from V and 8 from J, leaving 16 bases between them. The CDR3 spans 14 residues. The DNA for the CDR3 is TGTGCCAGCAGTACCCCCGGGTTCGTGCACACCATATATTTT. Residues: CASSTPGFVHTIYF.

This chain links TRBV2 with TRBJ2-5; 13 bases agree with TRBD2. The CDR3 runs 15 residues. In germline, CDR1 is SNHLY, CDR2 FYNNEI. Trimming took 4 bases from V and 5 from J; bases not matched to a gene: 4. The CDR3 DNA is TGTGCCAGCAGTGCCGGACTAGCGGGAGATGAGACCCAGTACTTC. Protein: CASSAGLAGDETQYF.

This chain links TRBV9 with TRBJ2-1, with 7 bases identical to TRBD2. The CDR3 contains 13 residues. J lost 15 bases, V lost 4 bases, and 13 bases had no gene match. CDR1 is SGDLS and CDR2 is YYNGEE in the germline V gene. DNA of the CDR3: TGTGCCAGCAGCCAAGATCCTAGCGGACTCCCGTTCTTC. Protein sequence: CASSQDPSGLPFF.